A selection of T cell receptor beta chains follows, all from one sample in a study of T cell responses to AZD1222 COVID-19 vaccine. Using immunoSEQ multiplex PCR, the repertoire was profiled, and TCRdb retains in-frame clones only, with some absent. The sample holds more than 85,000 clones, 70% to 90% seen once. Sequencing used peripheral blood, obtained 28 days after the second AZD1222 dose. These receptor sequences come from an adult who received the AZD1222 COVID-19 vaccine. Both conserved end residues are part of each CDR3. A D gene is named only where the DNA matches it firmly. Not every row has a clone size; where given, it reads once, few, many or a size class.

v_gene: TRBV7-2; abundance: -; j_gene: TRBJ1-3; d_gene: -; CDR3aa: CASSLFGLSSGNTIYF; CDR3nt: TGTGCCAGCAGCTTATTCGGCCTTAGCTCTGGAAACACCATATATTTT
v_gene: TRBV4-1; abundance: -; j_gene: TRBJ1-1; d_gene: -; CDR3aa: CASSQDKRGAFF; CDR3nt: TGCGCCAGCAGCCAAGATAAGCGGGGAGCTTTCTTT
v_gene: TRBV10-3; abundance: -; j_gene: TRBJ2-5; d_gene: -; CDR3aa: CAISESEGPEGETQYF; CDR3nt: TGTGCCATCAGTGAGTCGGAAGGGCCGGAGGGAGAGACCCAGTACTTC
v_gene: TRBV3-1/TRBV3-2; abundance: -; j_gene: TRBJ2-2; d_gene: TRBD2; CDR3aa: CASSQGELAGAGELFF; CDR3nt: TGTGCCAGCAGCCAAGGTGAACTAGCGGGAGCCGGGGAGCTGTTTTTT
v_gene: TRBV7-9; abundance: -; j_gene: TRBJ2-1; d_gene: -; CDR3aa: CASKLVNEQFF; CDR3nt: TGTGCCAGCAAACTAGTCAATGAGCAGTTCTTC
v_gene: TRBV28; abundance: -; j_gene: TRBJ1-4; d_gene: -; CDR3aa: CASSPATNEKLFF; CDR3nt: TGTGCCAGCAGCCCAGCAACTAATGAAAAACTGTTTTTT
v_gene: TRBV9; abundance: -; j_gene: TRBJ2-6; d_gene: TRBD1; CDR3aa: CASSFRQGGGVLTF; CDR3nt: TGTGCCAGCAGCTTTCGACAGGGGGGAGGCGTCCTGACTTTC
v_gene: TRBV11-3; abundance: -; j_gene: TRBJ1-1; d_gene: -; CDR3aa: CASSLEEGRTEAFF; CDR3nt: TGTGCCAGCAGCTTAGAGGAGGGACGGACTGAAGCTTTCTTT
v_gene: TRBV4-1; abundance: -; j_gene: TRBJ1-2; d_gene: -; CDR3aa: CASSQGSGPFYGYTF; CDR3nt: TGCGCCAGCAGCCAAGGTTCAGGACCGTTCTATGGCTACACCTTC
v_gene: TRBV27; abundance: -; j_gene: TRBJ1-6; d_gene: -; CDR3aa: CASSSGYYNSPLHF; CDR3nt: TGTGCCAGCAGTTCCGGTTACTATAATTCACCCCTCCACTTT
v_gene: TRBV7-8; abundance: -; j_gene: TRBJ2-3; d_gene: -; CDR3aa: CASRTSLATDTQYF; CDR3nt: TGTGCCAGCAGGACGTCTCTAGCGACAGATACGCAGTATTTT
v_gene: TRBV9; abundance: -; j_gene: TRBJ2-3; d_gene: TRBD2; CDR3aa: CASSRWTSGFQPTDTQYF; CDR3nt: TGTGCCAGCAGCCGTTGGACTAGCGGGTTTCAGCCCACAGATACGCAGTATTTT
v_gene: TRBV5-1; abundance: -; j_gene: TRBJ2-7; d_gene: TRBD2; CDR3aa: CASSRLAGHSYEQYF; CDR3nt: TGCGCCAGCAGCCGACTAGCGGGCCACTCCTACGAGCAGTACTTC
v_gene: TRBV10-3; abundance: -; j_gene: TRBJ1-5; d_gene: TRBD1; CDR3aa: CAISRQGGDQPQHF; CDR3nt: TGTGCCATCAGTCGACAGGGAGGGGATCAGCCCCAGCATTTT
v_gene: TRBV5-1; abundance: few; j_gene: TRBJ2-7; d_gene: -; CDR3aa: CASSPQTSAYEQYF; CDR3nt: TGCGCCAGCAGCCCTCAGACATCAGCCTACGAGCAGTACTTC
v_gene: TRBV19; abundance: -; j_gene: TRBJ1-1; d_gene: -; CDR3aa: CASIDIGYFTEAFF; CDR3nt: TGTGCCAGTATTGACATCGGCTATTTCACTGAAGCTTTCTTT
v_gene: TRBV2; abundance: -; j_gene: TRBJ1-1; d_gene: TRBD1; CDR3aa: CASSEDRVHLPRNTEAFF; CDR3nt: TGTGCCAGCAGCGAGGACAGGGTACACTTACCCCGAAACACTGAAGCTTTCTTT
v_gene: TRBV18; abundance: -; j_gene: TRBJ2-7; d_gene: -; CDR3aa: CASSPPTGNSYEQYF; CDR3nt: TGTGCCAGCTCACCACCTACCGGGAACTCCTACGAGCAGTACTTC
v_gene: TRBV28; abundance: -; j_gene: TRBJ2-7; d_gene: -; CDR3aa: CASSFESYVSNEQYF; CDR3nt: TGTGCCAGCAGTTTCGAAAGTTATGTTTCCAACGAGCAGTACTTC
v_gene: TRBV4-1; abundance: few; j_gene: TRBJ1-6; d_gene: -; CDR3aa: CASSQDDSFYNSPLHF; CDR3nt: TGCGCCAGCAGCCAAGATGACAGCTTTTATAATTCACCCCTCCACTTT
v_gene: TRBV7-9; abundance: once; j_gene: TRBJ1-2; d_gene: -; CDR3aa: CASSEVEDYGYTF; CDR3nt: TGTGCCAGCAGCGAAGTGGAGGACTATGGCTACACCTTC
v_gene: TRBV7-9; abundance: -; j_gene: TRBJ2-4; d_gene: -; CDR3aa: CASSLGQGLAKNIQYF; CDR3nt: TGTGCCAGCAGCTTAGGGCAGGGGCTAGCCAAAAACATTCAGTACTTC
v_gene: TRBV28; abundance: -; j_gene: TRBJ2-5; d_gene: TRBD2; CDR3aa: CASSPGTSLAGWETQYF; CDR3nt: TGTGCCAGCAGTCCCGGGACGTCGCTAGCGGGATGGGAGACCCAGTACTTC
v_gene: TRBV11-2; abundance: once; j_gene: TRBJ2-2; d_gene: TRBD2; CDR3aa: CASSLVARGLATYTGELFF; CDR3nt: TGTGCCAGCAGCTTAGTGGCTCGAGGACTAGCCACGTACACCGGGGAGCTGTTTTTT